This section outlines one T cell receptor beta chain sequence together with its context. Its specificity is unknown. These data originate in a study of monozygotic twins with inflammatory bowel disease. The CDR3 sequence is 14 residues long. Per germline, CDR1 MNHEY and CDR2 SMNVEV (reference sequence). Each TCR library consumed about 3,700 ng of total RNA. For each CDR3 protein, TCRdb gives one entry from its re-call of the 5' RACE reads, without DNA. This repertoire includes around 47,000 distinct CDR3 sequences. Regarding the study as a whole: A distinction between different T cell subtypes was not possible. Twin concordance left repertoire similarity unchanged, with limited power a possible explanation for this lack of difference.

Whole blood served as the source of total RNA, and no T cell sorting took place. Sequences were obtained from blood. This chain links TRBV27 with TRBJ2-7; TCRdb reports TRBD2, a call that lacks DNA to check it against. The sequence came from a human donor with ulcerative colitis or Crohn's disease, or a healthy co-twin of an affected twin (not recorded which). The CDR3 protein is CASSLSVEGFEQYF.